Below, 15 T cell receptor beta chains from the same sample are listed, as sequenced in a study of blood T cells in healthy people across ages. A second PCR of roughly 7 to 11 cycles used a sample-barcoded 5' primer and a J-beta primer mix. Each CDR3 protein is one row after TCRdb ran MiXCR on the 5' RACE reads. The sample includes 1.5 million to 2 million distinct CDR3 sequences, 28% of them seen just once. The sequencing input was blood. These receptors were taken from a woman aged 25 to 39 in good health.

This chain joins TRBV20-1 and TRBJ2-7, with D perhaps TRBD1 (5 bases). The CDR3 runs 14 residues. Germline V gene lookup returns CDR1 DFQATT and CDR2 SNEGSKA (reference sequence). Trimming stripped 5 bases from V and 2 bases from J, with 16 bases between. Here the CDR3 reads CSAVAGATAYEQYF. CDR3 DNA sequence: TGCAGTGCTGTGGCAGGCGCGACAGCCTACGAGCAGTACTTC.

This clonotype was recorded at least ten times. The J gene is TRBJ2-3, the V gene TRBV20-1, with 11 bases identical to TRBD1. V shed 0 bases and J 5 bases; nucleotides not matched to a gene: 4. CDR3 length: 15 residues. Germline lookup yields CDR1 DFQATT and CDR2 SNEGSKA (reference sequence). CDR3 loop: CSAREGTGGVDTQYF. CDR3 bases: TGCAGTGCTAGAGAGGGGACAGGGGGAGTAGATACGCAGTATTTT.

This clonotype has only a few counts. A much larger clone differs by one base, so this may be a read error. CDR3 sequence reads: CAGTPPATNYGYTF. For the CDR3, the DNA is TGTGCCGGCACCCCACCGGCGACTAACTATGGCTACACCTTC. The genes are TRBV7-2 and TRBJ1-2; D is uncertain. This CDR3 has 14 residues. CDR1 is SGHTA and CDR2 is FQGNSA in the germline V gene. Trimming shortened V by 11 bases and J by 0 bases, and 16 bases separated the two germline ends.

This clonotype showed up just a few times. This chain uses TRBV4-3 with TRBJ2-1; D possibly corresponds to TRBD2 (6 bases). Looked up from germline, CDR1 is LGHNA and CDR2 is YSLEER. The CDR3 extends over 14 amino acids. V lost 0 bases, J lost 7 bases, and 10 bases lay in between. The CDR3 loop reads CASSQDGTPNEQFF. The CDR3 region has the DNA TGCGCCAGCAGCCAAGATGGGACTCCTAATGAGCAGTTCTTC.

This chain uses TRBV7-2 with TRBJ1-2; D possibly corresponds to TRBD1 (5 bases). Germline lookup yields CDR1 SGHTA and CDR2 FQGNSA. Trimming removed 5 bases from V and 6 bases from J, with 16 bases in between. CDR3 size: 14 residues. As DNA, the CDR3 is TGTGCCAGCAGCGACTTCAGGGACCGCCATGGCTACACCTTC. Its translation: CASSDFRDRHGYTF.

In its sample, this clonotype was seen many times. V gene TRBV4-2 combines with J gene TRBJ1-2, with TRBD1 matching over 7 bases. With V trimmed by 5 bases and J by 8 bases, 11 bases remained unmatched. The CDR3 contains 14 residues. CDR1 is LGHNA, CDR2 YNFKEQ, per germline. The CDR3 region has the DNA TGTGCCAGCAGCTTACAGACAGGGAATCAGGGCTACACCTTC. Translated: CASSLQTGNQGYTF.

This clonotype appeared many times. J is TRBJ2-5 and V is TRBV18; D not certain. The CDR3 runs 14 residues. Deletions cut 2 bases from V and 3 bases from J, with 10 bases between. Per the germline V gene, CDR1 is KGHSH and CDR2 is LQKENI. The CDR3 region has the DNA TGTGCCAGCTCACCAGGGTTCGGAAAAGAGACCCAGTACTTC. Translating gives CASSPGFGKETQYF.

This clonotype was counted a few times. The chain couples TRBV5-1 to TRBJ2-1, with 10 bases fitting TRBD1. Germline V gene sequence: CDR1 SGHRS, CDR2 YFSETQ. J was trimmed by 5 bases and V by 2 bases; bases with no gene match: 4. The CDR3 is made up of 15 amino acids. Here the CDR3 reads CASSFGQGVDNEQFF. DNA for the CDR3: TGCGCCAGCAGCTTTGGACAGGGGGTAGACAATGAGCAGTTCTTC.

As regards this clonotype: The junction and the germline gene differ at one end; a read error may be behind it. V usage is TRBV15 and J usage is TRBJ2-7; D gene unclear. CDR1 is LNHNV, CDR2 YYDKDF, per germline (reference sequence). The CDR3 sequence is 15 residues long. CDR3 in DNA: TGTGCCACCAGCAGCCCTCAGGTGAGCTCCTACGTGCAGTACTTC. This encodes CATSSPQVSSYVQYF. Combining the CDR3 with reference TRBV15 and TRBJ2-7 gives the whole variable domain DAMVIQNPRYQVTQFGKPVTLSCSQTLNHNVMYWYQQKSSQAPKLLFHYYDKDFNNEADTPDNFQSRRPNTSFCFLDIRSPGLGDTAMYLCATSSPQVSSYVQYFGPGTRLTVT.

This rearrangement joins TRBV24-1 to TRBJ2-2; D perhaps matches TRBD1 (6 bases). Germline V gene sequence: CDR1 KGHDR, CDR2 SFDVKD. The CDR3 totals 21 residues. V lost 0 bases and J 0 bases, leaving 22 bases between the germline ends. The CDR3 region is CATSDLRGRVRQETNTGELFF. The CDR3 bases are TGTGCCACCAGTGATTTGCGGGGAAGAGTACGACAGGAAACGAACACCGGGGAGCTGTTTTTT.

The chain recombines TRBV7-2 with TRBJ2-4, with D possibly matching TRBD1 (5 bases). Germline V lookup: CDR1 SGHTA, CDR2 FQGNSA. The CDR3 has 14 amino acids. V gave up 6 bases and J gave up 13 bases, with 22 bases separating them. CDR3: CASRIGLQENEQYF. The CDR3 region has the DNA TGTGCCAGCAGGATAGGGTTACAGGAAAATGAGCAGTACTTC.

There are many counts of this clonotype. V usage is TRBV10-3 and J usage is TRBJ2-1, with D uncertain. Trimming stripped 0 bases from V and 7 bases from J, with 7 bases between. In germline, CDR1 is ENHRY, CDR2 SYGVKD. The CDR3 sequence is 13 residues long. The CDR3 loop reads CAISESLGNEQFF. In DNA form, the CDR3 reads TGTGCCATCAGTGAGTCACTTGGGAATGAGCAGTTCTTC.

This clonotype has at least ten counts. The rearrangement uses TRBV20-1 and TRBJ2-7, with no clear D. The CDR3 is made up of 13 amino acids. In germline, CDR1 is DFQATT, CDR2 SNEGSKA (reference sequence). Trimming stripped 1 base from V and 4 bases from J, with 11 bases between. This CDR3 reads CSARGLLGYEQYF. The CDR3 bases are TGCAGTGCTAGAGGACTCCTCGGTTACGAGCAGTACTTC.

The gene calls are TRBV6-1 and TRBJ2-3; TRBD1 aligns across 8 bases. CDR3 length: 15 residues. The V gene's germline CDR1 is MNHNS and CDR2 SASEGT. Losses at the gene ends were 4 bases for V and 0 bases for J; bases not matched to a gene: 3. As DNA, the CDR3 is TGTGCCAGCAGTGCGGACAGGGCTAGCACAGATACGCAGTATTTT. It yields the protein CASSADRASTDTQYF.

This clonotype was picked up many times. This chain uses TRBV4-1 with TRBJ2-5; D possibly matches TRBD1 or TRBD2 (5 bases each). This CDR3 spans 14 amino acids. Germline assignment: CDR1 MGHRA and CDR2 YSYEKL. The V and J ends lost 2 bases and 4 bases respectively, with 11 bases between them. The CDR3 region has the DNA TGCGCCAGCAGCCAACCAGGGACCCCAGAGACCCAGTACTTC. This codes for CASSQPGTPETQYF.